This TCR beta chain was documented in a study of cytomegalovirus exposure and HLA in healthy donors. Study-level points and caveats: Most subjects' HLA-A and HLA-B alleles were reportedly predicted from TCR beta sequences. Sequencing depth across donors, presence/absence analyses assumed, was roughly uniform. Owing to their indistinguishability, certain V segments, notably TRBV6-2 and TRBV6-3, were excluded. The study listed under 200 cytomegalovirus-associated TCR beta chains.

Germline CDR1 is MNHEY and CDR2 is SVGAGI. The V and J ends lost 0 bases and 2 bases respectively, with 8 bases between them. The CDR3 runs to 14 residues. As regards this clone: Its antigen is currently unknown.

With 60 Vbeta and 13 Jbeta primers, the PCR was carried out. Some clones are missing from TCRdb's copy, which holds only in-frame ones; the method was immunoSEQ multiplex PCR. The sample has 150,000 or so clones; over 70% are singletons. Sample: PBMCs. The rearrangement uses TRBV6-5 and TRBJ2-7; TRBD1 is a possible D gene (5 bases). This sequence was found in a middle-aged woman in good health and CMV-seropositive. The CDR3 reads CASSYSTDTYEQYF. CDR3 DNA sequence: TGTGCCAGCAGTTACTCCACGGACACCTACGAGCAGTACTTC.